This entry describes one T cell receptor beta chain. The antigen remains unidentified. The CDR3 is 16 amino acids. The germline V gene has CDR1 SGHNT and CDR2 YYREEE (reference sequence). These data come from a study of monozygotic twins with inflammatory bowel disease. Collection yielded roughly 2.6 ml of blood per donor. Study-wide findings and caveats: The analysis yielded no support for one strong signal or clonotype associated with IBD. Twin concordance left repertoire similarity unchanged, with limited power a possible explanation for this lack of difference.

The TCR libraries each used total RNA (approximately 3,300 ng per library). TCRdb re-analyzed the 5' RACE reads; it lists each CDR3 protein once, without DNA. The sample includes about 160,000 distinct CDR3 sequences. The clonotype was recovered from a human donor with ulcerative colitis or Crohn's disease, or a healthy co-twin of an affected twin (not recorded which). The chain couples TRBV5-4 to TRBJ2-3; with no DNA, the TCRdb D assignment of TRBD2 cannot be verified. Sequences were obtained from blood. The CDR3 here is CASSLDPAGGLNTQYF.